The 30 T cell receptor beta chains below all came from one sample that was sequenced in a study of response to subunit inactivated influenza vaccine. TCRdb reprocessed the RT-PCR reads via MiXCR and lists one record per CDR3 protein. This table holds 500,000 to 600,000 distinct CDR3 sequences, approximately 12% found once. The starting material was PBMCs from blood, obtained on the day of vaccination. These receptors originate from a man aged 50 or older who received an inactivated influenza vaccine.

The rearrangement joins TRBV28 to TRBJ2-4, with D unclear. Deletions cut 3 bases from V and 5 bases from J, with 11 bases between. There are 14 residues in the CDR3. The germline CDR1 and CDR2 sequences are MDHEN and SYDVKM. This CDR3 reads CASSFWAGENIQYF. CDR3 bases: TGTGCCAGCAGTTTCTGGGCTGGGGAAAACATTCAGTACTTC.

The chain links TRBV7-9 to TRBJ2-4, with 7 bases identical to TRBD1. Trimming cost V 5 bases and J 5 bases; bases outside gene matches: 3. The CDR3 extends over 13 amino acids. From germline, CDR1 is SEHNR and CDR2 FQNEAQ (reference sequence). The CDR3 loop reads CASSPDRENIQYF. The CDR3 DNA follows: TGTGCCAGCAGCCCAGACAGGGAAAACATTCAGTACTTC.

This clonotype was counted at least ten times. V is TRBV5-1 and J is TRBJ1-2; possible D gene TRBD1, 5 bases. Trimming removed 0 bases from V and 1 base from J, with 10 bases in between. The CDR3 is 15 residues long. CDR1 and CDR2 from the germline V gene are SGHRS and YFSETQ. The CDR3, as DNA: TGCGCCAGCAGCTTGGGGCAGGGCCGTAACTATGGCTACACCTTC. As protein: CASSLGQGRNYGYTF.

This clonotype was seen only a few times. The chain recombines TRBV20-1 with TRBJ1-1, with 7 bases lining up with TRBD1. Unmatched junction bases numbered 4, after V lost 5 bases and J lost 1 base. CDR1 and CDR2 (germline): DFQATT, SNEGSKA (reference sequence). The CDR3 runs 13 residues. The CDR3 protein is CSAPQGSNTEAFF. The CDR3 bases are TGCAGTGCTCCACAGGGGTCGAACACTGAAGCTTTCTTT.

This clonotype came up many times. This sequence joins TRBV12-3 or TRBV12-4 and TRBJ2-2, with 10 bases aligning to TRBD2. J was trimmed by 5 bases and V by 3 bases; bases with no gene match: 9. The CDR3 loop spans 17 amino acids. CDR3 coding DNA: TGTGCCAGCAGTTTGTGGCTAGCGGGAGTTCGGACCGGGGAGCTGTTTTTT. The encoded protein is CASSLWLAGVRTGELFF.

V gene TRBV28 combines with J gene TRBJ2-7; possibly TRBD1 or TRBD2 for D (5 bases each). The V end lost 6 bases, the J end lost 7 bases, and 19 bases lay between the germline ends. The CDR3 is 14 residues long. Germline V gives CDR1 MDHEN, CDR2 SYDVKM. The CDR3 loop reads CASSPRLRGGEQYF. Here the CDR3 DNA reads TGTGCCAGCAGCCCCCGGTTGAGGGGCGGAGAGCAGTACTTC.

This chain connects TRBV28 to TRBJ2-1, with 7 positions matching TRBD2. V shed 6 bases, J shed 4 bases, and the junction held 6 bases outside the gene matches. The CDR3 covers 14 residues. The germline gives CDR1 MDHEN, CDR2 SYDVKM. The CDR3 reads CASSHRGDYNEQFF. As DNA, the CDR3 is TGTGCCAGCAGCCATCGGGGGGATTACAATGAGCAGTTCTTC.

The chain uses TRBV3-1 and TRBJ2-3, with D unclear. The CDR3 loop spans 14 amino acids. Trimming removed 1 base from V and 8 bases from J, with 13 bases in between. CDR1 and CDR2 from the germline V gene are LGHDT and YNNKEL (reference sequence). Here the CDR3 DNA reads TGTGCCAGCAGCCAAGGGGCCGACCCCGGTACGCAGTATTTT. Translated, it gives CASSQGADPGTQYF.

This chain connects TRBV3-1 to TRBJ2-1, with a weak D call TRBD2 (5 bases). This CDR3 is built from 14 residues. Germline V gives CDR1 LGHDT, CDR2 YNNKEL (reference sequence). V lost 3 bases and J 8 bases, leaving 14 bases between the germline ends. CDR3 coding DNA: TGTGCCAGCAGCCACCCGGGGTCCCGCGATGAGCAGTTCTTC. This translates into CASSHPGSRDEQFF.

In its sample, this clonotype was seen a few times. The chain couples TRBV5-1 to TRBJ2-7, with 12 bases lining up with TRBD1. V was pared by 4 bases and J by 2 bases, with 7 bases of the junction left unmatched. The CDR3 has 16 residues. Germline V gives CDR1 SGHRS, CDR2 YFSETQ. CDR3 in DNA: TGCGCCAGCAGCCTTTGGGGACAGGGGGCAGCCTACGAGCAGTACTTC. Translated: CASSLWGQGAAYEQYF.

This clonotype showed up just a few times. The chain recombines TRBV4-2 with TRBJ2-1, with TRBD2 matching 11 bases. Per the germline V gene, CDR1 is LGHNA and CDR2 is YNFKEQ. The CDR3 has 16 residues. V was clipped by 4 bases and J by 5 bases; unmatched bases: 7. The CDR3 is CASSLSTSGVNNEQFF. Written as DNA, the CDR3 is TGTGCCAGCAGCCTTTCGACTAGCGGGGTGAACAATGAGCAGTTCTTC.

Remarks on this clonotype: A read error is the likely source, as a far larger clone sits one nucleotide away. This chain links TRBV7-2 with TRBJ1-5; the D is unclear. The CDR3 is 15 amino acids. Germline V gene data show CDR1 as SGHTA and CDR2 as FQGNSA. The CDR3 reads CASSLAGYSNQPQLF. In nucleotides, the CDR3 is TGTGCCAGCAGCTTAGCGGGGTATAGCAATCAGCCCCAGCTTTTT.

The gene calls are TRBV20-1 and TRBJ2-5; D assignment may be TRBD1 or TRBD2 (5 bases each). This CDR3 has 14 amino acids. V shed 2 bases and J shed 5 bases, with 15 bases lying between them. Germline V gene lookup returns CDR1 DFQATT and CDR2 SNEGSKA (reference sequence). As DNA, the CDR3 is TGCAGTGCTAGACATAGCGAGGGGTTGGAGACCCAGTACTTC. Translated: CSARHSEGLETQYF.

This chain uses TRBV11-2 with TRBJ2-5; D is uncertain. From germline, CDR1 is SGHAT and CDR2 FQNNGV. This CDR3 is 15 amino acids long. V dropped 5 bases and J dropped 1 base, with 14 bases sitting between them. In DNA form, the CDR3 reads TGTGCCAGCAGCCACTCCCGGGCAGTCCAAGAGACCCAGTACTTC. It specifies CASSHSRAVQETQYF. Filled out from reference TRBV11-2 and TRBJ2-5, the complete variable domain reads EAGVAQSPRYKIIEKRQSVAFWCNPISGHATLYWYQQILGQGPKLLIQFQNNGVVDDSQLPKDRFSAERLKGVDSTLKIQPAKLEDSAVYLCASSHSRAVQETQYFGPGTRLLVL.

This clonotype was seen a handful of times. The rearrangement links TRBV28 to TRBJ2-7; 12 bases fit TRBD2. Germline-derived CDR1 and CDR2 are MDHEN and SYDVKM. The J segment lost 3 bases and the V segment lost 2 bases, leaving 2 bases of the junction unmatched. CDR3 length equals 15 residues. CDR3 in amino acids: CASSLRLAGVYEQYF. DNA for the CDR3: TGTGCCAGCAGTTTAAGACTAGCGGGAGTCTACGAGCAGTACTTC.

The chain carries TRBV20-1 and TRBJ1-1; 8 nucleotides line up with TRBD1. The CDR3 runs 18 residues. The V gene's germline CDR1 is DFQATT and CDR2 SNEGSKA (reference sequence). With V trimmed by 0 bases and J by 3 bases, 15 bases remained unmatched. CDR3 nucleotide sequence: TGCAGTGCTAGAGAGGTAGGTCAGGGGGCGTTTGAGGACACTGAAGCTTTCTTT. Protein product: CSAREVGQGAFEDTEAFF.

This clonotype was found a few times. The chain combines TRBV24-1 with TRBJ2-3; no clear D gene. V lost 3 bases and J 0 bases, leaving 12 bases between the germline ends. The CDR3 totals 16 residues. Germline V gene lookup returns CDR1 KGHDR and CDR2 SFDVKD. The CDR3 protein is CATSDPTAISTDTQYF. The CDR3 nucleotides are TGTGCCACCAGTGATCCAACGGCCATTAGCACAGATACGCAGTATTTT.

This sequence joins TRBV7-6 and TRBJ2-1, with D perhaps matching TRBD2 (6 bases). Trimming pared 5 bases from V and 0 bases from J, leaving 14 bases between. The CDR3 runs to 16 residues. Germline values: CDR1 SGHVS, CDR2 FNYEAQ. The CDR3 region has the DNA TGTGCCAGCAGCCCCCGGACTACCAGCTCCTACAATGAGCAGTTCTTC. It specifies CASSPRTTSSYNEQFF.

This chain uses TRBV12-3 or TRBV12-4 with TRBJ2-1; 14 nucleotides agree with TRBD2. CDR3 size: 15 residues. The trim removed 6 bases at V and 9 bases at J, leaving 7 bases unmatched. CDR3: CASSPGLAGESEQFF. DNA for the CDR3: TGTGCCAGCAGCCCGGGACTAGCGGGAGAGAGTGAGCAGTTCTTC.

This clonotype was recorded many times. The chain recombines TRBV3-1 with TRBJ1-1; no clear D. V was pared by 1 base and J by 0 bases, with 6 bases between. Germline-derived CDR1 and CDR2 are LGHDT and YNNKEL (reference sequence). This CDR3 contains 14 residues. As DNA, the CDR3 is TGTGCCAGCAGCCAAGGCAGCTTGAACACTGAAGCTTTCTTT. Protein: CASSQGSLNTEAFF.

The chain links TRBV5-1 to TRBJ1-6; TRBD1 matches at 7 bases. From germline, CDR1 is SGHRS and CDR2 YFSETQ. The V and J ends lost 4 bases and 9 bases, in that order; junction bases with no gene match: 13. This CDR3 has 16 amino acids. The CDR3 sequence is CASSRSSTGSGSPLHF. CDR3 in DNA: TGCGCCAGCAGCCGAAGCTCGACAGGGTCGGGTTCACCCCTCCACTTT.

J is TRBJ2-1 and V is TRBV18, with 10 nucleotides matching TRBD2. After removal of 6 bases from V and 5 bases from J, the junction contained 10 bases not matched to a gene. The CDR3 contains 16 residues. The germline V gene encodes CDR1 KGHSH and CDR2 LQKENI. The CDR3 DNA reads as TGTGCCAGCTCGCTTAATCTAGCGGGGGCCGACAATGAGCAGTTCTTC. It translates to CASSLNLAGADNEQFF.

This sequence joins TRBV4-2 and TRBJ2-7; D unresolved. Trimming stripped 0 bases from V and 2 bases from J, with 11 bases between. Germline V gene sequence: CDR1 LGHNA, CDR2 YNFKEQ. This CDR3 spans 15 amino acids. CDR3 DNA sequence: TGTGCCAGCAGCCAAGATGTCGACCGGCCCTACGAGCAGTACTTC. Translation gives CASSQDVDRPYEQYF.

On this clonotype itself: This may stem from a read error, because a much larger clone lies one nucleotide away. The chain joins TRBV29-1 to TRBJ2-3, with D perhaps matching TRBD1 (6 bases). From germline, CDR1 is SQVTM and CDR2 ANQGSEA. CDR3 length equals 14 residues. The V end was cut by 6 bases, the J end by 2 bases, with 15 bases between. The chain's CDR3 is CSVRTAAYTDTQYF. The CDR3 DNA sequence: TGCAGCGTGCGGACAGCGGCGTACACAGATACGCAGTATTTT.

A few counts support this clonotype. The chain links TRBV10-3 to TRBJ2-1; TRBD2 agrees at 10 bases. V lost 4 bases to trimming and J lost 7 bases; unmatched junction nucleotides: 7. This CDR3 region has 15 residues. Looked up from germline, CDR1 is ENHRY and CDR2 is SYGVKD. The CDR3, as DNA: TGTGCCATCAGTGCGGAGAGCGGGAGGGCGAATGAGCAGTTCTTC. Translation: CAISAESGRANEQFF.

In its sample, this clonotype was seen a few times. CDR3 nucleotides: TGTGCCAGCAGTTCCAGCAACGGAGGGACCGGGGAGCTGTTTTTT. Encoded protein: CASSSSNGGTGELFF. This chain joins TRBV12-3 or TRBV12-4 and TRBJ2-2; TRBD2 might be the D (6 bases). The CDR3 contains 15 residues. Trimming left V 4 bases short and J 5 bases short, with 14 bases between.

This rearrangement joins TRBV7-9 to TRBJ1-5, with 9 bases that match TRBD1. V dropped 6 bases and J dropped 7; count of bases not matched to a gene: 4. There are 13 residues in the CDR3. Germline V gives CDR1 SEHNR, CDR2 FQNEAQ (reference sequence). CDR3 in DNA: TGTGCCAGCAGTCGGACAGGGGACCAGCCCCAGCATTTT. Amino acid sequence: CASSRTGDQPQHF.

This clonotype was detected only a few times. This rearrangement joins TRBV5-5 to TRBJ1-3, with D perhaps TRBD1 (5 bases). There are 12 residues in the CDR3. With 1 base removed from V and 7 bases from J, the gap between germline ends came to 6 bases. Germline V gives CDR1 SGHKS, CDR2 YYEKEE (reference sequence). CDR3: CASSLKGNTIYF. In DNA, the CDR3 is TGTGCCAGCAGCTTGAAGGGGAACACCATATATTTT.

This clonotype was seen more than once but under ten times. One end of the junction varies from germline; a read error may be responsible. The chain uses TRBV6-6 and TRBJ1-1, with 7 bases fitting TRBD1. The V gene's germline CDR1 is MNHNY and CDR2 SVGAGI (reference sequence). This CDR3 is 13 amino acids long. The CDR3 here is CASSSGTVTKAFF. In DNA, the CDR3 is TGTGCCAGCAGTTCCGGGACAGTCACTAAAGCTTTCTTT.

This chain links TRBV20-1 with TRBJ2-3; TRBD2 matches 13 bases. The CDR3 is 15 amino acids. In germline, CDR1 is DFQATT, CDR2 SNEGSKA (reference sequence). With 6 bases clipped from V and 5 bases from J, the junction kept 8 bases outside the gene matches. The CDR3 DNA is TGCAGTGCCTCTCCCGGGACTAGCGGGAAAGATACGCAGTATTTT. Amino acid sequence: CSASPGTSGKDTQYF.